This is a list of T cell receptor beta chains from one sample in a study of patients and donors after allogeneic stem cell transplantation. TCRdb reanalysed the RT-PCR reads using MiXCR and keeps one entry per CDR3 protein. The table records a few hundred thousand distinct CDR3 sequences, approximately 14% of them present only once. Sequences were obtained from blood, either unsorted or a sorted T cell fraction (not recorded which). These receptors were obtained from a human donor who was either an allogeneic HSCT recipient or a stem cell or donor lymphocyte infusion donor (not recorded which). It is not recorded whose cells these are; they may come from a transplant donor. CDR3s include the opening cysteine and the closing phenylalanine or tryptophan. Each record gives: D gene, V gene, J gene, clone size, CDR3 protein, CDR3 DNA. The D gene is left open where the match is weak. The size of a clone is reported for some rows only, either as once, few or many, or as a class for expanded clones.

d_gene: -
v_gene: TRBV10-3
j_gene: TRBJ2-7
abundance: many
CDR3aa: CAISDHNYEQYF
CDR3nt: TGTGCCATCAGTGACCATAATTACGAGCAGTACTTC

d_gene: TRBD2
v_gene: TRBV27
j_gene: TRBJ2-3
abundance: -
CDR3aa: CASSLGRGTSGTDTQYF
CDR3nt: TGTGCCAGCAGTCTAGGGCGGGGGACTAGCGGCACAGATACGCAGTATTTT

d_gene: TRBD2
v_gene: TRBV12-3/TRBV12-4
j_gene: TRBJ2-5
abundance: -
CDR3aa: CASSPGGGQETQYF
CDR3nt: TGTGCCAGCAGTCCCGGGGGGGGCCAAGAGACCCAGTACTTC

d_gene: TRBD1
v_gene: TRBV29-1
j_gene: TRBJ2-5
abundance: -
CDR3aa: CSAAVGTDSQETQYF
CDR3nt: TGCAGCGCCGCGGTAGGGACAGACTCCCAAGAGACCCAGTACTTC

d_gene: -
v_gene: TRBV7-9
j_gene: TRBJ2-5
abundance: -
CDR3aa: CASSLGGGTFQETQYF
CDR3nt: TGTGCCAGCAGCTTAGGAGGCGGGACTTTTCAAGAGACCCAGTACTTC

d_gene: TRBD2
v_gene: TRBV6-1
j_gene: TRBJ2-2
abundance: -
CDR3aa: CASSGTTSGSSPGELFF
CDR3nt: TGTGCCAGCAGTGGGACGACTAGCGGGAGCTCACCGGGGGAGCTGTTTTTT

d_gene: TRBD2
v_gene: TRBV20-1
j_gene: TRBJ2-3
abundance: many
CDR3aa: CSARDSQERGGLNTQYF
CDR3nt: TGCAGTGCTAGAGACTCCCAGGAGCGGGGGGGCTTGAATACGCAGTATTTT

d_gene: -
v_gene: TRBV6-5
j_gene: TRBJ1-1
abundance: once
CDR3aa: CASTQQGQAFF
CDR3nt: TGTGCCAGCACTCAGCAGGGACAAGCTTTCTTT

d_gene: -
v_gene: TRBV18
j_gene: TRBJ1-3
abundance: few
CDR3aa: CASSPQGSGNTIYF
CDR3nt: TGTGCCAGCTCACCCCAGGGCTCTGGAAACACCATATATTTT

d_gene: -
v_gene: TRBV4-1
j_gene: TRBJ1-4
abundance: -
CDR3aa: CASSQDSGVGNEKLFF
CDR3nt: TGCGCCAGCAGCCAAGATAGCGGGGTTGGCAATGAAAAACTGTTTTTT

d_gene: -
v_gene: TRBV2
j_gene: TRBJ1-5
abundance: many
CDR3aa: CASSEESGGYQPQHF
CDR3nt: TGTGCCAGCAGTGAAGAATCTGGGGGGTATCAGCCCCAGCATTTT

d_gene: -
v_gene: TRBV5-1
j_gene: TRBJ2-7
abundance: -
CDR3aa: CASSPEGGQNYHEQYF
CDR3nt: TGCGCCAGCAGCCCCGAGGGGGGACAGAACTATCACGAGCAGTACTTC

d_gene: TRBD2
v_gene: TRBV5-4
j_gene: TRBJ2-5
abundance: many
CDR3aa: CASSRSGTRATETQYF
CDR3nt: TGTGCCAGCAGCCGGTCCGGGACTAGAGCGACAGAGACCCAGTACTTC